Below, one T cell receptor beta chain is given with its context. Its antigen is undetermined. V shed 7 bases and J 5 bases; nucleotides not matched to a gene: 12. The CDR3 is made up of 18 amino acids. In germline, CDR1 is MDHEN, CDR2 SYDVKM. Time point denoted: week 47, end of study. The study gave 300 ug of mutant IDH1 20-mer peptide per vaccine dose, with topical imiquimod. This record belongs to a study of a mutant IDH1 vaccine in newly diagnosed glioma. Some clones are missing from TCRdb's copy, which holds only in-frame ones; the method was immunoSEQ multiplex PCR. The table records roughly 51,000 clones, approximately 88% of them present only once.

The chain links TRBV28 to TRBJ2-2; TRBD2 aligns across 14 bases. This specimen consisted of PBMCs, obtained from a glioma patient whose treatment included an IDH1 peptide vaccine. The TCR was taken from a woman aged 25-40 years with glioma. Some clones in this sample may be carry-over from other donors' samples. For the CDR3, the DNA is TGTGCCAGCACCTCCCCCGGGACTAGCGGGAGTTGGACCGGGGAGCTGTTTTTT. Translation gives CASTSPGTSGSWTGELFF. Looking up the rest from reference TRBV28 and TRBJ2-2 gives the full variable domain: DVKVTQSSRYLVKRTGEKVFLECVQDMDHENMFWYRQDPGLGLRLIYFSYDVKMKEKGDIPEGYSVSREKKERFSLILESASTNQTSMYLCASTSPGTSGSWTGELFFGEGSRLTVL.